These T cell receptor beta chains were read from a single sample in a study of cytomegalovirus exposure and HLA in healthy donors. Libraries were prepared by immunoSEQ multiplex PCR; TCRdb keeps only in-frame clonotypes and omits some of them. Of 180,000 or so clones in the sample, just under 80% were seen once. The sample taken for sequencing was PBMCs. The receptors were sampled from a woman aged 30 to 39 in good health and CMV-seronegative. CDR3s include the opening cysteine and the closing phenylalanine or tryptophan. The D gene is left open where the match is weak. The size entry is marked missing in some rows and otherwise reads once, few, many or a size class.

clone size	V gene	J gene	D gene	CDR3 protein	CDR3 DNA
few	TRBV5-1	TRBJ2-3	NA	CASSPRLTDTQYF	TGCGCCAGCAGCCCCCGGTTAACAGATACGCAGTATTTT
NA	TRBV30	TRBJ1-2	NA	CAWSVRLGHYGYTF	TGTGCCTGGAGTGTACGTCTAGGCCACTATGGCTACACCTTC
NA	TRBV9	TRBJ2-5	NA	CASSSPRIQETQYF	TGTGCCAGCAGCTCGCCCAGGATCCAGGAGACCCAGTACTTC
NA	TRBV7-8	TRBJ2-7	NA	CASSFSTGTYEQYF	TGTGCCAGCAGCTTTTCGACAGGTACCTACGAGCAGTACTTC
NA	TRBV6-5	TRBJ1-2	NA	CASSYSGGPNYGYTF	TGTGCCAGCAGTTATTCGGGAGGACCCAACTATGGCTACACCTTC
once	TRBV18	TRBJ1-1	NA	CASSPPESTEAFF	TGTGCCAGCTCACCCCCGGAGAGCACTGAAGCTTTCTTT
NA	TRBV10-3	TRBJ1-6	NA	CAISEGGGLGSPLHF	TGTGCCATCAGTGAGGGCGGGGGACTCGGTTCACCCCTCCACTTT
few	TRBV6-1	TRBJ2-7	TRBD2	CASSELAGGGEQYF	TGTGCCAGCAGTGAACTAGCGGGGGGCGGGGAGCAGTACTTC
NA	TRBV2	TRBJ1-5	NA	CASSEGGEPQHF	TGTGCCAGCAGTGAAGGAGGAGAGCCCCAGCATTTT
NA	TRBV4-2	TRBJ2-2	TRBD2	CASSQDYPGTSGGFTGELFF	TGTGCCAGCAGCCAAGACTATCCGGGGACTAGCGGGGGGTTCACCGGGGAGCTGTTTTTT
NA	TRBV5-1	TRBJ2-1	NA	CASSSGSPGYNEQFF	TGCGCCAGCAGCTCCGGGAGTCCGGGCTACAATGAGCAGTTCTTC
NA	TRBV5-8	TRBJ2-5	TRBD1	CASLETGIGKETQYF	TGTGCCAGCCTCGAGACAGGGATTGGCAAAGAGACCCAGTACTTC
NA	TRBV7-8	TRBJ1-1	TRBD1	CASSPMTGTEAFF	TGTGCCAGCAGCCCAATGACAGGGACTGAAGCTTTCTTT
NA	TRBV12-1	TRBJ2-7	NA	CASSPTLAGGNYEQYF	TGTGCCAGCAGCCCCACCCTAGCGGGGGGGAACTACGAGCAGTACTTC
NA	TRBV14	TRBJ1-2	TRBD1	CASSQDGTGVHGYTF	TGTGCCAGCAGCCAAGATGGGACAGGGGTTCATGGCTACACCTTC
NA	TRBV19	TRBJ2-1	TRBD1	CASSRDRSRNEQFF	TGTGCCAGTAGCCGGGACAGAAGTCGGAATGAGCAGTTCTTC
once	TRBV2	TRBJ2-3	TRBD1	CASSKQTGGTDTQYF	TGTGCCAGCAGTAAACAGACAGGGGGCACAGATACGCAGTATTTT
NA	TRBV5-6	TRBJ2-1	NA	CASSLGQGPYNEQFF	TGTGCCAGCAGCTTGGGGCAGGGGCCCTACAATGAGCAGTTCTTC
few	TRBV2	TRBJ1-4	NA	CASGEFVGSGLFF	TGTGCCAGCGGGGAGTTTGTAGGCTCGGGCTTGTTTTTT
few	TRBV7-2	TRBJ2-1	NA	CASSLNPRNEQFF	TGTGCCAGCAGCTTAAATCCTAGGAATGAGCAGTTCTTC
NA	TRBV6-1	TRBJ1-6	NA	CASSAGSLYNSPLHF	TGTGCCAGCAGTGCAGGGTCCCTCTATAATTCACCCCTCCACTTT
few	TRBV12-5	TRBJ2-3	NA	CASGLTPSDTQYF	TGTGCTAGTGGTTTGACTCCTTCAGATACGCAGTATTTT
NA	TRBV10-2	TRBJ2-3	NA	CASTGVGWTETDTQYF	TGCGCCAGCACCGGGGTGGGGTGGACTGAGACAGATACGCAGTATTTT
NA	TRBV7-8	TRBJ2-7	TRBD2	CASSLAVWASGGSPNDEQYF	TGTGCCAGCAGCTTAGCAGTCTGGGCTAGCGGGGGGTCACCCAACGACGAGCAGTACTTC
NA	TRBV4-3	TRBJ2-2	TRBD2	CASSQGPAGGRTGELFF	TGCGCCAGCAGCCAAGGCCCAGCGGGGGGTCGAACCGGGGAGCTGTTTTTT
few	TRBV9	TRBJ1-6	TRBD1	CASTIGPGQGNSPLHF	TGTGCCAGCACCATTGGTCCGGGACAGGGGAATTCACCCCTCCACTTT
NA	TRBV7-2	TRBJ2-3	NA	CASSFIEGTDTQYF	TGTGCCAGCAGCTTCATCGAGGGAACGGATACGCAGTATTTT
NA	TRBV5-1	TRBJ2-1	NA	CASSLGPQKQFF	TGCGCCAGCAGCTTGGGGCCTCAGAAGCAGTTCTTC